The text below deals with one T cell receptor (beta chain). This sample was taken from a study of blood T cell repertoires in COVID-19. Clones were sequenced by immunoSEQ multiplex PCR, and TCRdb holds only the in-frame ones, with some missing. The table lists about 330,000 clones, about 82% of them singletons. The CDR3 has 15 amino acids. Trimming pared 2 bases from V and 6 bases from J, leaving 13 bases between. Per the germline V gene, CDR1 is KGHSH and CDR2 is LQKENI. This receptor was obtained from a woman between 45 and 65 years old with acute or convalescent COVID-19. Sequenced: peripheral blood. The chain links TRBV18 to TRBJ2-2, with D uncertain. The CDR3 sequence: CASSPLDFEAGELFF. CDR3 sequence (DNA): TGTGCCAGCTCACCATTAGATTTCGAAGCCGGGGAGCTGTTTTTT.